The rows below give T cell receptor beta chains drawn from one sample of a study of T-cell reconstitution after alpha-beta-depleted transplantation in children. TCRdb re-derived calls from the PCR reads in MiXCR, one entry per CDR3 protein. The profile shows around 450,000 distinct CDR3 sequences, approximately 10% of them singletons. The material sequenced was PBMCs, taken before TCRalphabeta/CD19-depleted stem cell transplant. Source of these receptors: a child between 2 and 9 years old with inherited bone marrow failure, due to receive a stem cell transplant. Each CDR3 is given with its conserved first and last residue. A D gene is named only where the DNA matches it firmly. Rows may omit the clone size; those that give it use once, few, many or a size class.

clone_size j_call v_call cdr3_length d_call cdr3_nt cdr3_aa
many TRBJ2-3 TRBV5-1 15 NA TGCGCCAGCAGCCCTACAGGGAGGACCCCAGATACGCAGTATTTT CASSPTGRTPDTQYF
many TRBJ2-1 TRBV5-1 14 TRBD2 TGCGCCAGCAGCTTGTTCCTAGCGGGAGATGAGCAGTTCTTC CASSLFLAGDEQFF
many TRBJ2-6 TRBV29-1 15 NA TGCAGCGCACGCGAGGCCAGCTCTGGGGCCAACGTCCTGACTTTC CSAREASSGANVLTF
many TRBJ2-1 TRBV5-1 15 TRBD1 TGCGCCAGCAGCTTTGGACAGGGGATCTACAATGAGCAGTTCTTC CASSFGQGIYNEQFF
many TRBJ1-1 TRBV29-1 14 NA TGCAGCGGCCGGGCCCCCGGGTGGGACACTGAAGCTTTCTTT CSGRAPGWDTEAFF
NA TRBJ2-7 TRBV10-3 14 TRBD2 TGTGCCATCAGTGAACTAGCGGGAAAAGGCGAGCAGTACTTC CAISELAGKGEQYF
NA TRBJ2-1 TRBV5-1 16 TRBD2 TGCGCCAGCAGCAAGGGACTAGCGGGAGAGGGCAATGAGCAGTTCTTC CASSKGLAGEGNEQFF
many TRBJ2-1 TRBV20-1 14 TRBD2 TGCAGTGCTAGAGATGGGGCTAGCGGGCTAGAGCAGTTCTTC CSARDGASGLEQFF
many TRBJ1-1 TRBV12-3/TRBV12-4 15 NA TGTGCCAGCAGTTTATGGGCAGGGATGAACACTGAAGCTTTCTTT CASSLWAGMNTEAFF
NA TRBJ2-3 TRBV5-4 15 NA TGTGCCAGCAGCTTGGACTCCCCGAGCACAGATACGCAGTATTTT CASSLDSPSTDTQYF
NA TRBJ2-7 TRBV12-3/TRBV12-4 15 NA TGTGCCAGCAGTTCGGGTCAGCCCGACCTATACGAGCAGTACTTC CASSSGQPDLYEQYF
NA TRBJ2-6 TRBV3-1 18 NA TGTGCCAGCAGCCAAGATTGGTTCTCGGAGACTGGGGCCAACGTCCTGACTTTC CASSQDWFSETGANVLTF
many TRBJ2-7 TRBV20-1 15 NA TGCAGTGCACGGCGGCTATCAACCCCCTCCTACGAGCAGTACTTC CSARRLSTPSYEQYF
many TRBJ2-1 TRBV27 15 TRBD1 TGTGCCAGCAGTTTAATGGGGACAGCCATGAATGAGCAGTTCTTC CASSLMGTAMNEQFF
many TRBJ2-1 TRBV11-1 18 NA TGTGCCAGCAGCTTACCCCTGGGGGGAACAAAAACGGACAATGAGCAGTTCTTC CASSLPLGGTKTDNEQFF
many TRBJ2-4 TRBV4-3 15 NA TGCGCCAGCAGCCAAGATTGGGGAGAGGCTGACATTCAGTACTTC CASSQDWGEADIQYF
many TRBJ2-7 TRBV2 14 NA TGTGCCAGCAGTGAGCCTGCGGTCTCCTACGAGCAGTACTTC CASSEPAVSYEQYF
few TRBJ2-7 TRBV7-9 16 TRBD2 TGTGCCAGCTCAGGGACTAGCCCTCAAATGACTTACGAGCAGTACTTC CASSGTSPQMTYEQYF
many TRBJ2-3 TRBV6-2/TRBV6-3 16 TRBD2 TGTGCCAGCAGTTACTCTGGCGGGAGCAACACAGATACGCAGTATTTT CASSYSGGSNTDTQYF
NA TRBJ2-5 TRBV5-4 15 NA TGTGCCAGCAGGGACGAAATAGTGGAGCAAGAGACCCAGTACTTC CASRDEIVEQETQYF
few TRBJ2-7 TRBV11-2 17 TRBD1 TGTGCCAGCAGCCGACCCCTGACAGGGACACTCACCTACGAGCAGTACTTC CASSRPLTGTLTYEQYF
many TRBJ2-1 TRBV5-1 15 NA TGCGCCAGCAGCCTGCCCCGCGAAACACTCCATGAGCAGTTCTTC CASSLPRETLHEQFF
NA TRBJ2-1 TRBV15 16 TRBD2 TGTGCCACCAGCAAAGAACTAGCGGGAGGTCAGGATGAGCAGTTCTTC CATSKELAGGQDEQFF
many TRBJ2-7 TRBV18 13 NA TGTGCCAGCTCACCAGGCCAGACCTACGAGCAGTACTTC CASSPGQTYEQYF
NA TRBJ2-2 TRBV5-4 15 NA TGTGCCAGCAGCTTGCGGGACCTGGGCCCCGGGGAGCTGTTTTTT CASSLRDLGPGELFF
NA TRBJ2-5 TRBV13 19 NA TGTGCCAGCAGCTTAGTTACGTTTTCTAGCCCCATGGCGCAAGAGACCCAGTACTTC CASSLVTFSSPMAQETQYF
once TRBJ2-3 TRBV11-2 16 NA TGTGCCAGCAGCTTAATCGGGGGGCTTCGAACAGATACGCAGTATTTT CASSLIGGLRTDTQYF
NA TRBJ2-7 TRBV11-3 17 NA TGTGCCAGCAGCCCCGGCCCGGGGGCGGGACCTACCTACGAGCAGTACTTC CASSPGPGAGPTYEQYF
many TRBJ2-2 TRBV11-2 16 TRBD1 TGTGCCAGCAGCCCGATGGACAGGGGAAAAACCGGGGAGCTGTTTTTT CASSPMDRGKTGELFF
few TRBJ2-7 TRBV27 16 NA TGTGCCAGCAGTTCCTTGGGGGCGCTAAGTTCCTACGAGCAGTACTTC CASSSLGALSSYEQYF
many TRBJ2-7 TRBV6-5 13 NA TGTGCCAGCAGTTACATCTCGGGTGGCGAGCAGTACTTC CASSYISGGEQYF
many TRBJ1-1 TRBV5-1 15 TRBD1 TGCGCCAGCAGCTTGCCAAAGGACAGGGGGACTGAAGCTTTCTTT CASSLPKDRGTEAFF
many TRBJ2-7 TRBV12-3/TRBV12-4 16 TRBD2 TGTGCCAGCAGTCCCTTCGTGGCTAGCGGGAGACACGAGCAGTACTTC CASSPFVASGRHEQYF
many TRBJ2-1 TRBV10-2 16 TRBD2 TGCGCCAGCAGTGATAGAAGCGGGAGGCCTTACAATGAGCAGTTCTTC CASSDRSGRPYNEQFF
many TRBJ2-7 TRBV27 15 TRBD1 TGTGCCAGCAGATACACCGGGACAGGGATCTACGAGCAGTACTTC CASRYTGTGIYEQYF
NA TRBJ1-2 TRBV11-2 15 TRBD1 TGTGCCAGCAGCTTGGGGAGGACAGGGACCTATGGCTACACCTTC CASSLGRTGTYGYTF
many TRBJ2-7 TRBV20-1 15 NA TGCAGTGCCCCGAGGTTCGAGGGTACCACCTACGAGCAGTACTTC CSAPRFEGTTYEQYF
NA TRBJ2-1 TRBV30 13 NA TGTGCCTGGAGGGGAGACTACTACAATGAGCAGTTCTTC CAWRGDYYNEQFF
NA TRBJ2-5 TRBV20-1 14 NA TGCAGTGCTAGAGATTACCAGGCAGGGGAGACCCAGTACTTC CSARDYQAGETQYF
many TRBJ2-3 TRBV4-3 16 TRBD2 TGCGCCAGCAGCCAAGATAACGGGCTAGCGGGTCGTACGCAGTATTTT CASSQDNGLAGRTQYF
many TRBJ2-3 TRBV20-1 14 NA TGCAGTGCAGCATTGGGGGCGTTTGGAGACACGCAGTATTTT CSAALGAFGDTQYF
many TRBJ2-1 TRBV5-8 16 TRBD2 TGTGCCAGCAGCTTCGGACTAGCGGGCCATAACAATGAGCAGTTCTTC CASSFGLAGHNNEQFF
few TRBJ2-7 TRBV7-8 15 TRBD2 TGTGCCAGCATACCTAGCGGGAGGGCCGCAACCGAGCAGTACTTC CASIPSGRAATEQYF
many TRBJ2-1 TRBV30 15 TRBD2 TGTGCCTGGAGCCTGGGGCTAGCGGGAGTAGATGAGCAGTTCTTC CAWSLGLAGVDEQFF
NA TRBJ2-5 TRBV18 13 NA TGTGCCAGCTCCTTCACGCAGCAAGAGACCCAGTACTTC CASSFTQQETQYF
NA TRBJ2-7 TRBV28 12 NA TGTGCCAGCAGTGCGCCGGGGGACGAGCAGTACTTC CASSAPGDEQYF
many TRBJ1-4 TRBV13 12 NA TGTGCCAGCAGCTTGTGGAAGGAAAAACTGTTTTTT CASSLWKEKLFF
many TRBJ2-5 TRBV20-1 12 NA TGCAGTTGCAAAACAGGGAGAGAGACCCAGTACTTC CSCKTGRETQYF
NA TRBJ2-1 TRBV20-1 15 NA TGCTGTGCTAGAGGAACCTTGGACAAGAACAATGAGCAGTTCTTC CCARGTLDKNNEQFF
many TRBJ2-1 TRBV6-5 14 TRBD2 TGTGCCAGCAGTTACGGGCGGGAGGGCACCGAGCAGTTCTTC CASSYGREGTEQFF
many TRBJ2-3 TRBV29-1 15 NA TGCAGCGTTGAAGGGTTGCGGAGCAGCACAGATACGCAGTATTTT CSVEGLRSSTDTQYF
few TRBJ2-7 TRBV28 15 TRBD1 TGTGCCAGCAGTTTTTTTGGACAGGGATCCCACGAGCAGTACTTC CASSFFGQGSHEQYF